This T cell receptor beta chain is drawn from a study of T cell responses to AZD1222 COVID-19 vaccine. Study-wide results and caveats: Within unmutated variant regions lay the reported targets of nearly half of spike-specific TCRs. Spike-specific TCR depth and breadth grew after two AZD1222 doses.

After removal of 4 bases from V and 2 bases from J, the junction contained 1 base not matched to a gene. Looked up from germline, CDR1 is WNHNN and CDR2 is SYGVQD (reference sequence). The CDR3 runs to 13 residues. Second doses that came at about 4 or about 12 weeks were put together. Assay used: immunoSEQ multiplex PCR; TCRdb lists only in-frame clones, some missing. Of 150,000 to 200,000 clones detected, under 95% appear once; the ten largest clones hold about 4.6%. Turning to this clone: Its specificity is unknown.

The sequence was collected from an adult who received the AZD1222 COVID-19 vaccine. This specimen was peripheral blood, taken 28 days after the second AZD1222 dose. V is TRBV10-1 and J is TRBJ1-2, with 7 nucleotides matching TRBD1. The CDR3 nucleotides read TGCGCCAGCAGTGCGGGACAGAACTATGGCTACACCTTC. Translating gives CASSAGQNYGYTF.